This is a list of T cell receptor beta chains from one sample in a study of control samples from healthy donors and cancer patients. Sequencing used immunoSEQ multiplex PCR; TCRdb keeps in-frame clones, though not all of them. The sample records tens of thousands of clones, just over 70% being singletons. Sequencing used formalin-fixed, paraffin-embedded tissue. These receptors originate from a male donor with melanoma. Each CDR3 is given with its conserved first and last residue. The order of the fields is CDR3 length, V gene, J gene, CDR3 protein.

>16|TRBV18|TRBJ1-2
CASSLAVRERSEGNTF
>12|TRBV18|TRBJ1-1
CASSPTPSEAFF
>16|TRBV4-1|TRBJ1-4
CASSPGVQGINEKLFF
>16|TRBV7-9|TRBJ2-5
CASSLGPRDTQETQYF
>16|TRBV2|TRBJ2-7
CASSEVGGLGTYEQYF
>14|TRBV19|TRBJ2-7
CASSLGLAGGEQYF
>16|TRBV24-1|TRBJ2-1
CATGASVAGGRNEQFF
>14|TRBV2|TRBJ2-5
CASSVQGAWGTQYF
>17|TRBV19|TRBJ1-2
CASSRGQGGIRIYGYTF
>12|TRBV10-3|TRBJ2-3
CAIRDSTDTQYF
>15|TRBV2|TRBJ1-6
CASSGLTGVNSPLHF
>11|TRBV12-5|TRBJ1-5
CASGFNGPQHF
>16|TRBV3-1/TRBV3-2|TRBJ2-2
CASSPVGTGGRGELFF
>16|TRBV28|TRBJ2-7
CASSLLPYGMTYEQYF
>15|TRBV9|TRBJ2-1
CASSVAGLAGVEQFF
>12|TRBV19|TRBJ2-7
CASSDWMKGQYF
>15|TRBV9|TRBJ1-2
CASGPPGQASYGYTF
>12|TRBV7-9|TRBJ2-2
CASSLSPGELFF
>15|TRBV6-1|TRBJ2-3
CASSERTASTDTQYF
>16|TRBV2|TRBJ2-5
CASSDSRDSTQETQYF
>13|TRBV14|TRBJ2-7
CASSQFLDQEQYF
>16|TRBV7-3|TRBJ2-1
CASSPVAGPVNNEQFF
>15|TRBV2|TRBJ2-7
CASRATLPYSYEQYF
>15|TRBV7-9|TRBJ2-1
CASSLTSGIYNEQFF
>14|TRBV6-6|TRBJ2-5
CASSVRGPGETQYF
>14|TRBV20-1|TRBJ2-2
CSASRWEGAGELFF
>13|TRBV6-5|TRBJ1-5
CASSYHRAQPQHF
>12|TRBV29-1|TRBJ2-5
CSVEGGRETQYF
>18|TRBV10-2|TRBJ2-2
CASSVGTSGRVSTGELFF
>15|TRBV6-5|TRBJ2-7
CASSYVQGASYEQYF
>13|TRBV6-6|TRBJ1-5
CASSPDSSQPQHF
>16|TRBV3-1/TRBV3-2|TRBJ2-6
CASSQALGAGANVLTF
>15|TRBV3-1/TRBV3-2|TRBJ1-1
CASSQVWGGSTEAFF
>14|TRBV6-6|TRBJ2-2
CASTGDTNTGELFF
>17|TRBV5-6|TRBJ1-6
CASSFGDRMVVDSPLHF
>15|TRBV5-5|TRBJ2-2
CASSSGGGPTGELFF
>16|TRBV3-1/TRBV3-2|TRBJ2-1
CASRQLSGGSYNEQFF
>14|TRBV9|TRBJ1-2
CASSVSGALGGYTF
>13|TRBV6-5|TRBJ1-6
CASRQGGFSPLHF
>11|TRBV5-6|TRBJ1-2
CASSLQDGYTF
>14|TRBV2|TRBJ2-3
CASISRTETDTQYF
>14|TRBV14|TRBJ2-5
CASSQASQGGTQYF
>14|TRBV5-1|TRBJ2-7
CASSFGAGFYEQYF
>10|TRBV15|TRBJ2-7
CAIDSYEQYF
>12|TRBV19|TRBJ2-4
CASSPRDAIQYF
>15|TRBV11-2|TRBJ2-7
CASSLSSGGAYEQYF
>15|TRBV19|TRBJ1-6
CASSALTGGNSPLHF
>15|TRBV18|TRBJ2-1
CASSPPGIKFGRQFF
>13|TRBV18|TRBJ2-1
CASSRPGYNEQFF
>16|TRBV5-1|TRBJ2-3
CASSLAAGVGPDTQYF
>11|TRBV2|TRBJ1-1
CARYLRAEAFF
>14|TRBV5-1|TRBJ2-5
CASSLVGGRETQYF
>16|TRBV7-9|TRBJ1-5
CASSRTVRDRNQPQHF
>14|TRBV10-1|TRBJ2-2
CASREGPNTGELFF
>15|TRBV5-4|TRBJ2-5
CASSPRTSGTETQYF